The present T cell receptor beta chain was sequenced within a study of T cells after yellow fever vaccination. This clonotype was recorded many times. From the 5' RACE reads, TCRdb called clonotypes with MiXCR, one entry per CDR3 protein. Of fewer than 500,000 distinct CDR3 sequences listed, 18% are singletons. Between the trimmed V and J ends, which lost 5 bases and 5 bases, there was a span of 15 bases. The length of the CDR3 is 13 residues. The V gene's germline CDR1 is DFQATT and CDR2 SNEGSKA (reference sequence). The chain carries TRBV20-1 and TRBJ1-2; D uncertain. The origin of this receptor is a man aged 18 to 29 who received the YFV17D yellow fever vaccine. Sequencing was performed on PBMCs, taken before the yellow fever booster vaccination. The CDR3 DNA follows: TGCAGTGCTGGGAGACTAAGGCCTTATGGCTACACCTTC. The encoded protein is CSAGRLRPYGYTF.